The rows below give T cell receptor beta chains drawn from one sample of a study of cytomegalovirus exposure and HLA in healthy donors. This table comes from immunoSEQ multiplex PCR, and its TCRdb copy is limited to in-frame clones, with some not included. The repertoire consists of 95,000 to 150,000 clones, with roughly nine tenths occurring once and the leading ten covering 1% to 1.4%. Sequencing was done on a sample of PBMCs. The receptors stem from a woman under 30 in good health and CMV-seronegative. Each CDR3 is given with its conserved first and last residue. The order of the fields is J gene, D gene, clone size, V gene, CDR3 protein, CDR3 DNA. A D gene is named only where the DNA matches it firmly. Clone size is given for some rows only: seen once, a few or many times, or a class if the clone is expanded.

TRBJ2-1 | TRBD2 | . | TRBV9 | CASSGVREGVGEQFF | TGTGCCAGCAGCGGTGTGCGGGAGGGCGTAGGGGAGCAGTTCTTC
TRBJ2-2 | . | . | TRBV7-9 | CASNPGPPGVGELFF | TGTGCCAGCAACCCAGGACCTCCGGGGGTCGGGGAGCTGTTTTTT
TRBJ2-7 | TRBD2 | . | TRBV7-8 | CASRRLAGGPNEQYF | TGTGCCAGCAGGAGACTAGCGGGAGGGCCTAACGAGCAGTACTTC
TRBJ1-2 | . | few | TRBV2 | CASSGSVIPIGYTF | TGTGCCAGCAGTGGTAGCGTCATTCCTATTGGCTACACCTTC
TRBJ2-1 | TRBD1 | . | TRBV4-3 | CASSLGWTGGNEQFF | TGCGCCAGCAGCCTCGGATGGACAGGGGGGAATGAGCAGTTCTTC
TRBJ1-2 | . | . | TRBV4-2 | CASSQTEPLYYGYTF | TGTGCCAGCAGCCAAACCGAGCCCTTATACTATGGCTACACCTTC
TRBJ2-4 | TRBD1 | . | TRBV5-1 | CASSLADRGDIQYF | TGCGCCAGCAGCTTGGCAGACAGGGGTGACATTCAGTACTTC
TRBJ1-1 | TRBD1 | . | TRBV7-9 | CASSLMTGRNTEAFF | TGTGCCAGCAGCCTGATGACAGGGAGGAACACTGAAGCTTTCTTT
TRBJ1-2 | TRBD1 | . | TRBV30 | CAWTGQGFSGYTF | TGTGCCTGGACGGGACAGGGATTTTCTGGCTACACCTTC
TRBJ2-1 | . | . | TRBV11-2 | CASSPGERTYNEQFF | TGTGCCAGCTCCCCCGGGGAGCGGACCTACAATGAGCAGTTCTTC
TRBJ2-7 | . | . | TRBV14 | CASSPMRGVRREQYF | TGTGCCAGCAGCCCCATGCGGGGTGTCCGTCGCGAGCAGTACTTC
TRBJ2-2 | . | . | TRBV25-1 | CASSELSGLFPGELFF | TGTGCCAGCAGTGAACTAAGTGGGCTATTTCCCGGGGAGCTGTTTTTT
TRBJ2-2 | . | . | TRBV4-3 | CASRPDGSAYTGELFF | TGCGCCAGCAGACCCGACGGGTCCGCTTACACCGGGGAGCTGTTTTTT
TRBJ2-6 | . | . | TRBV27 | CASSFGGPGANVLTF | TGTGCCAGCAGTTTCGGAGGACCTGGGGCCAACGTCCTGACTTTC
TRBJ1-3 | . | . | TRBV6-6 | CASTSGGAGGNTIYF | TGTGCCAGCACCTCCGGGGGGGCAGGAGGAAACACCATATATTTT
TRBJ1-1 | . | . | TRBV5-4 | CASSFNDRNTEAFF | TGTGCCAGCAGCTTTAATGACAGGAACACTGAAGCTTTCTTT